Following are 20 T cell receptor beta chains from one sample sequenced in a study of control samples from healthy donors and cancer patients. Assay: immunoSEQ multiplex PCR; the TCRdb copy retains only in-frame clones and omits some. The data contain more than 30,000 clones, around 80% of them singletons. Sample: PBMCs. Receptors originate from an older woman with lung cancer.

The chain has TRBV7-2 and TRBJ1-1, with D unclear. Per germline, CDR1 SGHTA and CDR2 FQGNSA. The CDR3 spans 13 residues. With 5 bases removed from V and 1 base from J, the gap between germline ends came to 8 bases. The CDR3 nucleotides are TGTGCCAGCAGCCTTAACCAGAACACTGAAGCTTTCTTT. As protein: CASSLNQNTEAFF.

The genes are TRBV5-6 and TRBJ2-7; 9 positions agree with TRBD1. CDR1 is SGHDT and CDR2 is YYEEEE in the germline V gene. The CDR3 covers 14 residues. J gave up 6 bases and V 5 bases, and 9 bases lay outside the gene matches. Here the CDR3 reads CASSNPGQGIEQYF. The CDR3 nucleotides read TGTGCCAGCAGTAATCCGGGACAGGGCATCGAGCAGTACTTC.

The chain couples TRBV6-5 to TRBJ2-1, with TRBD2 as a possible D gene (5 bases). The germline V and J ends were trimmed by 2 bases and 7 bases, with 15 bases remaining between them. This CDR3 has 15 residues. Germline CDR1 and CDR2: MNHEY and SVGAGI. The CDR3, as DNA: TGTGCCAGCAGTTACGGAGTTACGGGCGGGAATGAGCAGTTCTTC. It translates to CASSYGVTGGNEQFF.

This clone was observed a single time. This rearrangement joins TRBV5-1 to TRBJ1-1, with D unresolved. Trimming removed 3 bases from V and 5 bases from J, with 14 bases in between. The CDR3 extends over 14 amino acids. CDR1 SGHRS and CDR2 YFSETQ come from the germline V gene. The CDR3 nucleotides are TGCGCCAGCAGCTCCCTCCCCGGTGGGACTGAAGCTTTCTTT. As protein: CASSSLPGGTEAFF.

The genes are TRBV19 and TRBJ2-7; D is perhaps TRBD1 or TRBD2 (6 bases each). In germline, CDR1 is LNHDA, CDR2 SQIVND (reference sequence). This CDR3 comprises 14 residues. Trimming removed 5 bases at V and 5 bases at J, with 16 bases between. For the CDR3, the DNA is TGTGCCAGTAGTGGGACCAGGGGAGGAGACGAGCAGTACTTC. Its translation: CASSGTRGGDEQYF.

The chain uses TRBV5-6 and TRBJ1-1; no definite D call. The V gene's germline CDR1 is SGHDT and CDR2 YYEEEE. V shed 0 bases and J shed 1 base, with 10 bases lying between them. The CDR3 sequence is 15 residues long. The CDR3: CASSLGYGPNTEAFF. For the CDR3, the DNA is TGTGCCAGCAGCTTGGGTTACGGGCCGAACACTGAAGCTTTCTTT.

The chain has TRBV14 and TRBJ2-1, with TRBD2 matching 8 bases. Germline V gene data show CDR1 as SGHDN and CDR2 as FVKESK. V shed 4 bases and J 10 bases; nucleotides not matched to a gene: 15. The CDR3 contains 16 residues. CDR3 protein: CASSLFPRSGRNEQFF. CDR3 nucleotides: TGTGCCAGCAGCCTCTTCCCCCGAAGCGGGAGAAACGAGCAGTTCTTC.

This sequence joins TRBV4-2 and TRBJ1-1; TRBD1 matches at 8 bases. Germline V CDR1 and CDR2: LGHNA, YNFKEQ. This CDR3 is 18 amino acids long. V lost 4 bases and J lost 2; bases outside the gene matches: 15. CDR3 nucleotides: TGTGCCAGCAGCCGCGAACTGGGACAGGTGGCAAGAAACACTGAAGCTTTCTTT. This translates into CASSRELGQVARNTEAFF.

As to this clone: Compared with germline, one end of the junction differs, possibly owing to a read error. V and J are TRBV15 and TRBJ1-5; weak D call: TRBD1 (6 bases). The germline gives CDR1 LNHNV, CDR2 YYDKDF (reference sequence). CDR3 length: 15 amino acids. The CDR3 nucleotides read TGTGCCACCAGCAGAGATACGGGGGGGCCCCAGCTCCAGCATTTT. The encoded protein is CATSRDTGGPQLQHF.

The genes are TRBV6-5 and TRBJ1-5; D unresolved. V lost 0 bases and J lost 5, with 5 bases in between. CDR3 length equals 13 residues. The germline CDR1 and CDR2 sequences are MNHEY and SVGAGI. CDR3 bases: TGTGCCAGCAGTTACTCTCTTGATCAGCCCCAGCATTTT. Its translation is CASSYSLDQPQHF.

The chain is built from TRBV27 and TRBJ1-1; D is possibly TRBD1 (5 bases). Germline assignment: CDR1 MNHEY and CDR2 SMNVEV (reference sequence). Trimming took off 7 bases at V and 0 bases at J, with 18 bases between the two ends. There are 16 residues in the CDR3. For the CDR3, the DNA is TGTGCCAGCAAAAGAAGGGGCCTCTCCATGAACACTGAAGCTTTCTTT. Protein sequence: CASKRRGLSMNTEAFF.

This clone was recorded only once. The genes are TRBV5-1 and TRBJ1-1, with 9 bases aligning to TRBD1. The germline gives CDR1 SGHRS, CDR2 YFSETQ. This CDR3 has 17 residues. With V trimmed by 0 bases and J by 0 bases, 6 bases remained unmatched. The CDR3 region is CASSLGTGGLLNTEAFF. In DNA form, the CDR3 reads TGCGCCAGCAGCTTGGGAACAGGGGGCCTCTTGAACACTGAAGCTTTCTTT.

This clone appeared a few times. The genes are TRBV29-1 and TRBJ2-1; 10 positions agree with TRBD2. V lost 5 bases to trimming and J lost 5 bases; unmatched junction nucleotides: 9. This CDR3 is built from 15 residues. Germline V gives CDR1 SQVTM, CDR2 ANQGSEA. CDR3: CSVPLAGGGNNEQFF. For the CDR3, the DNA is TGCAGCGTTCCTTTAGCGGGAGGAGGTAACAATGAGCAGTTCTTC.

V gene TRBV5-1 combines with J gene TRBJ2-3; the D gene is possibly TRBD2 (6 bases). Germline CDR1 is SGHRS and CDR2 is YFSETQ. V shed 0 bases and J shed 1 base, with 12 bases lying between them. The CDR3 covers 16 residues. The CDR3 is CASSLGGTHGTDTQYF. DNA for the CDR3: TGCGCCAGCAGCTTGGGTGGGACTCACGGCACAGATACGCAGTATTTT.

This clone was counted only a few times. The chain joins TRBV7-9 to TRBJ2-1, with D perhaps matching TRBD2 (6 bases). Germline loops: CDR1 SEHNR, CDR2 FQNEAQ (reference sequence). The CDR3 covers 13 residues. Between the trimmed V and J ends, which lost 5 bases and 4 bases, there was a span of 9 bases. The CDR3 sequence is CASSAGGYNEQFF. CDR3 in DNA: TGTGCCAGCAGCGCTGGGGGGTACAATGAGCAGTTCTTC.

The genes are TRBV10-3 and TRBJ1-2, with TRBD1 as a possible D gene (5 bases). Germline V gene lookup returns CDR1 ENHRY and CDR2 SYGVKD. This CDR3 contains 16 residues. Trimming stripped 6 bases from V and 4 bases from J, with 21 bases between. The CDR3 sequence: CAISGGRIREGYGYTF. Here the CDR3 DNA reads TGTGCCATCAGCGGGGGTCGGATTCGGGAAGGCTATGGCTACACCTTC.

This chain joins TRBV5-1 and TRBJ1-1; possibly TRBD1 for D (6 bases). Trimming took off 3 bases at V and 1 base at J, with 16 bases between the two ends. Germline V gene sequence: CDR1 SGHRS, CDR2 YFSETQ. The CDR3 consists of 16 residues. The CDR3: CASSYRDTVRNTEAFF. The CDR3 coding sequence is TGCGCCAGCAGCTACCGGGACACCGTCCGGAACACTGAAGCTTTCTTT. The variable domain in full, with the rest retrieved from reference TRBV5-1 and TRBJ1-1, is KAGVTQTPRYLIKTRGQQVTLSCSPISGHRSVSWYQQTPGQGLQFLFEYFSETQRNKGNFPGRFSGRQFSNSRSEMNVSTLELGDSALYLCASSYRDTVRNTEAFFGQGTRLTVV.

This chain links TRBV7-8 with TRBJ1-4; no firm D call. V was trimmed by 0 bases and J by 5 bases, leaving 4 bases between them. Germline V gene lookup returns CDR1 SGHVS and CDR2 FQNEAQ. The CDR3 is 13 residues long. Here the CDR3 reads CASSLARNEKLFF. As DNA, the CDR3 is TGTGCCAGCAGCTTAGCCCGGAATGAAAAACTGTTTTTT.

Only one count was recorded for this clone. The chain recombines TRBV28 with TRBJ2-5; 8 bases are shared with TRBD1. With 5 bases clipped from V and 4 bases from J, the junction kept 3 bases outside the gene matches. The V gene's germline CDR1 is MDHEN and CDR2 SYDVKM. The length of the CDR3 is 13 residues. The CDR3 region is CASSPGQGETQYF. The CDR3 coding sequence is TGTGCCAGCAGTCCTGGACAGGGAGAGACCCAGTACTTC. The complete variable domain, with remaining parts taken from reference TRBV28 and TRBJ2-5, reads DVKVTQSSRYLVKRTGEKVFLECVQDMDHENMFWYRQDPGLGLRLIYFSYDVKMKEKGDIPEGYSVSREKKERFSLILESASTNQTSMYLCASSPGQGETQYFGPGTRLLVL.

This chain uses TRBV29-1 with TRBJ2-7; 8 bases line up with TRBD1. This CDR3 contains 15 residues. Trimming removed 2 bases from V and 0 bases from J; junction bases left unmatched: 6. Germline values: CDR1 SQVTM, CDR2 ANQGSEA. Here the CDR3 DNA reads TGCAGCGTTGAAAGGCGGGGACAGGTCTCCTACGAGCAGTACTTC. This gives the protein CSVERRGQVSYEQYF.